These 21 T cell receptor beta chains were sequenced from one sample in a study of technical replicates of blood from a handful of donors. Sequenced by immunoSEQ multiplex PCR; TCRdb stores in-frame clones only, minus some. The sample includes more than 65,000 clones, approximately 97% of them seen just once. Sequenced material: T cells isolated from PBMCs. These receptors all come from a human donor in good health.

The chain carries TRBV7-6 and TRBJ1-1, with 8 bases matching TRBD1. Germline CDR1 is SGHVS and CDR2 is FNYEAQ. J lost 4 bases, V lost 5 bases, and 9 bases had no gene match. The CDR3 loop spans 15 amino acids. The DNA for the CDR3 is TGTGCCAGCAGCGTCAGCAGGGGGCTGGGCACTGAAGCTTTCTTT. Protein product: CASSVSRGLGTEAFF.

V gene TRBV6-1 combines with J gene TRBJ1-2; a weak D match, TRBD1 (5 bases). CDR3 size: 13 residues. Germline values: CDR1 MNHNS, CDR2 SASEGT. Deletions cut 2 bases from V and 4 bases from J, with 8 bases between. In nucleotides, the CDR3 is TGTGCCAGCAGTGAAAGGGGAGGCTATGGCTACACCTTC. Protein product: CASSERGGYGYTF.

This chain joins TRBV5-4 and TRBJ2-1, with 8 bases identical to TRBD1. J gave up 8 bases and V 4 bases, and 8 bases lay outside the gene matches. Per the germline V gene, CDR1 is SGHNT and CDR2 is YYREEE (reference sequence). The CDR3 totals 14 residues. Here the CDR3 DNA reads TGTGCCAGCAGCGCAGGGGGCGCCGGCGATGAGCAGTTCTTC. Encoded protein: CASSAGGAGDEQFF.

The sample holds one count of this clone. The rearrangement joins TRBV10-1 to TRBJ2-7; tentatively, D is TRBD1 (6 bases). CDR1 and CDR2 from the germline V gene are WNHNN and SYGVQD (reference sequence). This CDR3 spans 13 amino acids. The germline V and J ends were trimmed by 4 bases and 1 base, with 8 bases remaining between them. The CDR3 reads CASSATGSYEQYF. DNA of the CDR3: TGCGCCAGCAGTGCCACAGGGTCCTACGAGCAGTACTTC.

This chain links TRBV10-3 with TRBJ1-2, with D possibly matching TRBD1 (6 bases). Germline-derived CDR1 and CDR2 are ENHRY and SYGVKD. This CDR3 has 16 residues. Trimming took 4 bases from V and 2 from J, leaving 17 bases between them. CDR3 loop: CAISGPPQGRNYGYTF. The DNA for the CDR3 is TGTGCCATCAGTGGCCCCCCACAGGGTCGAAACTATGGCTACACCTTC.

This chain links TRBV27 with TRBJ1-1; D uncertain. Trimming removed 5 bases from V and 5 bases from J, with 15 bases in between. This CDR3 is built from 14 residues. Germline CDR1 and CDR2: MNHEY and SMNVEV (reference sequence). The CDR3 bases are TGTGCCAGCAGTCCCCGAGGTTACCTTACTGAAGCTTTCTTT. Protein: CASSPRGYLTEAFF.

J is TRBJ1-1 and V is TRBV19; 9 positions match TRBD1. This CDR3 has 16 residues. Unmatched junction bases numbered 5, after V lost 2 bases and J lost 1 base. Germline V gene lookup returns CDR1 LNHDA and CDR2 SQIVND (reference sequence). CDR3 coding DNA: TGTGCCAGTAGTATACCCACAGGGGGCCCGAACACTGAAGCTTTCTTT. It translates to CASSIPTGGPNTEAFF.

The chain uses TRBV7-8 and TRBJ2-7, with TRBD1 matching 7 bases. CDR3 length: 15 amino acids. The germline gives CDR1 SGHVS, CDR2 FQNEAQ. V was clipped by 4 bases and J by 2 bases; unmatched bases: 8. In nucleotides, the CDR3 is TGTGCCAGCAGCTGGGAGAGAGGGGGCCCCTACGAGCAGTACTTC. Protein product: CASSWERGGPYEQYF.

The chain is built from TRBV11-2 and TRBJ2-1, with 9 bases fitting TRBD2. V lost 5 bases and J lost 5; bases outside the gene matches: 10. The V gene's germline CDR1 is SGHAT and CDR2 FQNNGV. This CDR3 spans 16 amino acids. CDR3 DNA sequence: TGTGCCAGCAGCCTTAACCTAGCGGGATTTGACAATGAGCAGTTCTTC. Protein: CASSLNLAGFDNEQFF.

The V and J genes are TRBV7-9 and TRBJ1-3; D gene uncertain. CDR1 SEHNR and CDR2 FQNEAQ come from the germline V gene (reference sequence). The CDR3 length is 11 residues. Trimming took 7 bases from V and 4 from J, leaving 5 bases between them. Written as DNA, the CDR3 is TGTGCCAGCATTCCAGGAAACACCATATATTTT. Protein product: CASIPGNTIYF.

V gene TRBV2 combines with J gene TRBJ2-3; D remains ambiguous. This CDR3 is 12 amino acids long. The germline CDR1 and CDR2 sequences are SNHLY and FYNNEI. V lost 8 bases, J lost 5 bases, and 11 bases lay in between. The DNA for the CDR3 is TGTGCCAGCGAACCGTTAGTAGATACGCAGTATTTT. Protein sequence: CASEPLVDTQYF.

The chain is built from TRBV28 and TRBJ1-1; tentatively, D is TRBD1 (6 bases). The CDR3 totals 12 residues. The V gene's germline CDR1 is MDHEN and CDR2 SYDVKM. V was pared by 6 bases and J by 11 bases, with 16 bases between. CDR3 sequence (DNA): TGTGCCAGCAGCCCCGATAACAGGGCCGCTTTCTTT. Translating gives CASSPDNRAAFF.

The V and J genes are TRBV5-1 and TRBJ2-2; a weak D match, TRBD1 (6 bases). Trimming stripped 1 base from V and 1 base from J, with 8 bases between. This CDR3 comprises 15 residues. Germline CDR1 is SGHRS and CDR2 is YFSETQ. DNA for the CDR3: TGCGCCAGCAGCTTGTTACAGGGGAACACCGGGGAGCTGTTTTTT. Its protein is CASSLLQGNTGELFF.

V usage is TRBV4-2 and J usage is TRBJ2-3; D call uncertain. The germline CDR1 and CDR2 sequences are LGHNA and YNFKEQ. This CDR3 contains 13 residues. V was pared by 4 bases and J by 5 bases, with 10 bases between. This CDR3 reads CASSRVAGDTQYF. CDR3 sequence (DNA): TGTGCCAGCAGCCGTGTAGCTGGAGATACGCAGTATTTT.

The V gene is TRBV2, the J gene TRBJ2-3; 8 nucleotides match TRBD2. CDR1 and CDR2 (germline): SNHLY, FYNNEI. The CDR3 loop spans 14 amino acids. V was pared by 4 bases and J by 1 base, with 1 base of the junction left unmatched. The CDR3 DNA is TGTGCCAGCAGTGCGGGACTAGGCACAGATACGCAGTATTTT. Translating gives CASSAGLGTDTQYF.

This chain links TRBV11-2 with TRBJ2-7; perhaps TRBD1 as D (5 bases). Germline V gives CDR1 SGHAT, CDR2 FQNNGV. Deletions cut 3 bases from V and 5 bases from J, with 8 bases between. The CDR3 runs 12 residues. The CDR3 nucleotides are TGTGCCAGCAGCTTTCAAGGGGACGAGCAGTACTTC. Amino acid sequence: CASSFQGDEQYF. The full variable domain, rest sourced from reference TRBV11-2 and TRBJ2-7, is EAGVAQSPRYKIIEKRQSVAFWCNPISGHATLYWYQQILGQGPKLLIQFQNNGVVDDSQLPKDRFSAERLKGVDSTLKIQPAKLEDSAVYLCASSFQGDEQYFGPGTRLTVT.

The chain has TRBV11-3 and TRBJ2-3, with a possible D match to TRBD1 (5 bases). The germline gives CDR1 SGHNT, CDR2 YENEEA. The length of the CDR3 is 13 residues. Deletions cut 2 bases from V and 4 bases from J, with 7 bases between. This CDR3 is CASSLQGPDTQYF. The CDR3 DNA sequence: TGTGCCAGCAGCTTACAGGGCCCAGATACGCAGTATTTT.

This clone was recorded only once. The genes are TRBV29-1 and TRBJ1-2; D gene ambiguous. This CDR3 contains 10 residues. CDR1 is SQVTM and CDR2 is ANQGSEA in the germline V gene. V was trimmed by 6 bases and J by 7 bases, leaving 9 bases between them. The CDR3 here is CSVSSGGYTF. CDR3 nucleotides: TGCAGCGTCTCCTCAGGTGGCTACACCTTC.

The chain links TRBV7-3 to TRBJ2-7; 7 nucleotides line up with TRBD2. The trim removed 2 bases at V and 4 bases at J, leaving 8 bases unmatched. Looked up from germline, CDR1 is SGHTA and CDR2 is FQGTGA. The CDR3 is made up of 15 amino acids. The CDR3 nucleotides are TGTGCCAGCAGCTTAGGAGCGGGAATCCTTTACGAGCAGTACTTC. It translates to CASSLGAGILYEQYF. Looking up the rest from reference TRBV7-3 and TRBJ2-7 gives the full variable domain: GAGVSQTPSNKVTEKGKYVELRCDPISGHTALYWYRQSLGQGPEFLIYFQGTGAADDSGLPNDRFFAVRPEGSVSTLKIQRTERGDSAVYLCASSLGAGILYEQYFGPGTRLTVT.

This rearrangement joins TRBV7-9 to TRBJ1-1, with D maybe TRBD1 (6 bases). Germline V gene lookup returns CDR1 SEHNR and CDR2 FQNEAQ (reference sequence). This CDR3 comprises 14 residues. Trimming took off 1 base at V and 3 bases at J, with 9 bases between the two ends. CDR3 nucleotides: TGTGCCAGCAGCTTAGGGGAGGGGGACACTGAAGCTTTCTTT. It codes for CASSLGEGDTEAFF.

The table lists this clone with a count of one. The chain uses TRBV18 and TRBJ1-1, with a tentative D call TRBD1 (6 bases). CDR1 is KGHSH and CDR2 is LQKENI in the germline V gene. Trimming took 2 bases from V and 8 from J, leaving 12 bases between them. CDR3 length: 13 amino acids. Here the CDR3 DNA reads TGTGCCAGCTCACCAGCTAACACAGGGGAAGCTTTCTTT. It codes for CASSPANTGEAFF.